This section outlines one T cell receptor (beta chain) sequence together with its context. This sample also contains other DNA sequences that code for the same CDR3. This sample is drawn from a study of blood T cell repertoires in COVID-19. Across the study: Acute and convalescent COVID-19 samples came from the United States, Italy and Spain. Sources were T cells, B-cell-depleted T cells, or PBMCs; the material itself was cDNA or gDNA.

As processed by the authors: Amplified reference gene primers provided the basis for estimating nucleated cell counts. This table comes from immunoSEQ multiplex PCR, and its TCRdb copy is limited to in-frame clones, with some not included. That table furnishes V, J and clone size, whereas the DNA furnished D and trimming. Among 220,000 or so clones listed, around 80% were seen once. The V end was cut by 0 bases, the J end by 0 bases, with 9 bases between. The CDR3 runs 15 residues. Germline lookup yields CDR1 SGDLS and CDR2 YYNGEE. Material for sequencing was peripheral blood. The J gene is TRBJ1-1, the V gene TRBV9; D is ambiguous. This TCR was sampled from a man between 25 and 39 years old with active or convalescent COVID-19. CDR3 sequence (DNA): TGTGCCAGCAGCGTAGGTGATAGAATGAACACTGAAGCTTTCTTT. Translating it yields CASSVGDRMNTEAFF.